This TCR beta chain was retrieved from a study of control samples from healthy donors and cancer patients. Germline CDR1 reads LGHDT; CDR2 reads YNNKEL (reference sequence). This CDR3 is 13 amino acids long. Trimming pared 4 bases from V and 3 bases from J, leaving 9 bases between. The data were produced by immunoSEQ multiplex PCR, yet TCRdb's version contains in-frame clones alone and is incomplete. The sample carries roughly 8,500 clones, 75% to 95% recorded once. The specimen was PBMCs. The TCR was taken from a man between 60 and 75 years old with colorectal cancer. V and J are TRBV3-1 (or the pseudogene TRBV3-2) and TRBJ2-5, with D maybe TRBD2 (6 bases). The DNA for the CDR3 is TGTGCCAGCAGCCGTTTAGCGGAAGAGACCCAGTACTTC. This sequence encodes CASSRLAEETQYF.